A single sample gave rise to the 4 T cell receptor beta chains below, sequenced in a study of T cells in Graves' hyperthyroidism and ophthalmopathy. Researchers took RNA transcripts and amplified the TCR beta CDR3 regions from them. TCR CDR3 regions were first amplified by RT-PCR with HTBI primers. TCRdb reanalysed the multiplex PCR reads using MiXCR and keeps one entry per CDR3 protein. Of about 300,000 distinct CDR3 sequences listed, roughly 18% are singletons. The material sequenced was blood. The receptor source for this set is a man aged 45-65 years with Graves' ophthalmopathy.

The chain has TRBV6-2 or TRBV6-3 and TRBJ2-7, with 12 bases that match TRBD2. The junction had 9 bases not matched to a gene; V was cut back by 5 bases and J by 7 bases. The CDR3 length is 15 residues. Per the germline V gene, CDR1 is MNHEY and CDR2 is SVGEGT. In DNA form, the CDR3 reads TGTGCCAGCAGTACCTCGACTAGCGGGAGTCGGGAGCAGTACTTC. It encodes CASSTSTSGSREQYF.

This chain joins TRBV14 and TRBJ2-1; tentative D call: TRBD1 (5 bases). The V end was cut by 1 base, the J end by 15 bases, with 13 bases between. CDR1 is SGHDN, CDR2 FVKESK, per germline. The CDR3 covers 12 residues. CDR3 protein: CASSQVGARMFF. CDR3 nucleotides: TGTGCCAGCAGCCAAGTTGGGGCTAGGATGTTCTTC.

This clonotype was recorded many times. The chain couples TRBV5-6 to TRBJ2-3; 8 bases are a match to TRBD1. CDR3 size: 15 residues. In germline, CDR1 is SGHDT, CDR2 YYEEEE. V shed 4 bases and J 0 bases; nucleotides not matched to a gene: 4. CDR3 sequence: CASSPDRVSTDTQYF. The CDR3 DNA reads TGTGCCAGCAGCCCGGACAGGGTTAGCACAGATACGCAGTATTTT.

This clonotype was counted between two and nine times. The chain is built from TRBV2 and TRBJ2-2, with D hard to call. The CDR3 loop spans 15 amino acids. Germline-derived CDR1 and CDR2 are SNHLY and FYNNEI. V was trimmed by 2 bases and J by 7 bases, leaving 14 bases between them. Here the CDR3 DNA reads TGTGCCAGCAGTGAATATTCCCAAAGCAGCGGGGAGCTGTTTTTT. The encoded protein is CASSEYSQSSGELFF. The whole variable domain, remainder taken from reference TRBV2 and TRBJ2-2, is EPEVTQTPSHQVTQMGQEVILRCVPISNHLYFYWYRQILGQKVEFLVSFYNNEISEKSEIFDDQFSVERPDGSNFTLKIRSTKLEDSAMYFCASSEYSQSSGELFFGEGSRLTVL.